These 13 T cell receptor beta chains came from one sample sequenced in a study of cytomegalovirus exposure and HLA in healthy donors. The PCR had 60 Vbeta and 13 Jbeta primers. Repertoires were generated with immunoSEQ multiplex PCR, while TCRdb's copy carries only in-frame clones and drops some. The sample lists 200,000 to 250,000 clones; around four fifths were seen once. The specimen was PBMCs. The receptors stem from a boy aged 2 to 9 in good health and CMV-seronegative.

The genes are TRBV27 and TRBJ2-1, with D unresolved. Germline CDR1 is MNHEY and CDR2 is SMNVEV (reference sequence). The CDR3 loop spans 11 amino acids. The CDR3 here is CACGSYNEQFF. The CDR3 DNA follows: TGTGCTTGCGGCTCCTACAATGAGCAGTTCTTC.

The V gene is TRBV19, the J gene TRBJ2-5; a weak D match, TRBD1 (6 bases). This CDR3 region has 13 residues. Looked up from germline, CDR1 is LNHDA and CDR2 is SQIVND (reference sequence). Trimming removed 5 bases at V and 4 bases at J, with 11 bases between. The CDR3 here is CASSPGVGETQYF. CDR3 DNA: TGTGCCAGTAGTCCAGGGGTGGGAGAGACCCAGTACTTC.

A remark on this clone: The junction departs from germline at one end; a sequencing error may be responsible. This chain uses TRBV7-9 with TRBJ2-3; D gene unclear. CDR3 length equals 13 residues. Germline values: CDR1 SEHNR, CDR2 FQNEAQ (reference sequence). The CDR3 loop reads CASSPESRDTQYF. The CDR3 region has the DNA TGTGCCAGCAGCCCGGAGAGCAGAGATACGCAGTATTTT. The variable domain in full, completed from reference TRBV7-9 and TRBJ2-3, reads DTGVSQNPRHKITKRGQNVTFRCDPISEHNRLYWYRQTLGQGPEFLTYFQNEAQLEKSRLLSDRFSAERPKGSFSTLEIQRTEQGDSAMYLCASSPESRDTQYFGPGTRLTVL.

The chain has TRBV2 and TRBJ2-3; tentatively, D is TRBD2 (5 bases). Per germline, CDR1 SNHLY and CDR2 FYNNEI. This CDR3 region has 14 residues. The V end was cut by 4 bases, the J end by 2 bases, with 10 bases between. The CDR3 loop is CASSVEVTTDTQYF. CDR3 nucleotides: TGTGCCAGCAGTGTGGAGGTTACCACAGATACGCAGTATTTT. Using reference TRBV2 and TRBJ2-3 for the parts outside the CDR3, the full variable domain is EPEVTQTPSHQVTQMGQEVILRCVPISNHLYFYWYRQILGQKVEFLVSFYNNEISEKSEIFDDQFSVERPDGSNFTLKIRSTKLEDSAMYFCASSVEVTTDTQYFGPGTRLTVL.

The chain is built from TRBV7-9 and TRBJ1-1; TRBD1 matches 8 bases. Germline values: CDR1 SEHNR, CDR2 FQNEAQ (reference sequence). The V segment lost 1 base and the J segment 1 base; nucleotides outside the gene matches: 5. The CDR3 is made up of 16 amino acids. CDR3 nucleotide sequence: TGTGCCAGCAGCTTAGGAAAGGACAGGGCGAACACTGAAGCTTTCTTT. It encodes CASSLGKDRANTEAFF.

The chain combines TRBV4-2 with TRBJ2-3; D call uncertain. This CDR3 region has 13 residues. Germline V gene lookup returns CDR1 LGHNA and CDR2 YNFKEQ. Between the trimmed V and J ends, which lost 0 bases and 6 bases, there was a span of 7 bases. In DNA, the CDR3 is TGTGCCAGCAGCCAAGATACAGAGGATACGCAGTATTTT. It encodes CASSQDTEDTQYF.

The V gene is TRBV2, the J gene TRBJ2-2; a possible D gene is TRBD1 (6 bases). This CDR3 has 14 amino acids. Germline CDR1 reads SNHLY; CDR2 reads FYNNEI. V was cut by 7 bases and J by 6 bases, with 15 bases left in between. For the CDR3, the DNA is TGTGCCAGCAATGTCAAGGGGGATGCCGGGGAGCTGTTTTTT. It translates to CASNVKGDAGELFF.

The genes are TRBV28 and TRBJ2-2, with TRBD1 identical over 8 bases. Germline-derived CDR1 and CDR2 are MDHEN and SYDVKM. Trimming took 10 bases from V and 1 from J; bases not matched to a gene: 2. The CDR3 consists of 13 residues. The CDR3 is CATGTGNTGELFF. CDR3 in DNA: TGTGCCACCGGGACAGGGAACACCGGGGAGCTGTTTTTT.

CDR3 coding DNA: TGTGCCTGGAGTGTGGGGGGGGCGGTTGGCTACACCTTC. Translating gives CAWSVGGAVGYTF. The chain recombines TRBV30 with TRBJ1-2; a possible D gene is TRBD1 (6 bases). CDR3 length equals 13 residues. In germline, CDR1 is GTSNPN, CDR2 SVGIG (reference sequence). The V end was cut by 0 bases, the J end by 7 bases, with 12 bases between.

The gene calls are TRBV30 and TRBJ1-5; D not certain. This CDR3 is built from 15 residues. Trimming stripped 1 base from V and 0 bases from J, with 10 bases between. Germline CDR1 reads GTSNPN; CDR2 reads SVGIG (reference sequence). The chain's CDR3 is CAWSAPAGSNQPQHF. The CDR3 DNA reads as TGTGCCTGGAGTGCCCCAGCAGGTAGCAATCAGCCCCAGCATTTT.

The V call is TRBV18, the J call TRBJ2-5, with 8 bases matching TRBD2. The germline V gene encodes CDR1 KGHSH and CDR2 LQKENI. V trimming: 4 bases; J trimming: 5 bases; junction bases outside the gene matches: 6. The CDR3 is made up of 14 amino acids. The CDR3 region has the DNA TGTGCCAGCTCACGCGTAGCGGGGAGGGAGACCCAGTACTTC. Protein sequence: CASSRVAGRETQYF.

The rearrangement joins TRBV10-3 to TRBJ1-2; 8 bases align to TRBD1. The CDR3 runs 13 residues. With 9 bases clipped from V and 7 bases from J, the junction kept 10 bases outside the gene matches. The germline V gene encodes CDR1 ENHRY and CDR2 SYGVKD. The CDR3 sequence: CAISETGASGYTF. DNA of the CDR3: TGTGCCATATCCGAGACAGGGGCGTCTGGCTACACCTTC.

The genes are TRBV5-5 and TRBJ1-1; D possibly corresponds to TRBD1 (5 bases). Germline assignment: CDR1 SGHKS and CDR2 YYEKEE (reference sequence). V dropped 3 bases and J dropped 4 bases, with 16 bases sitting between them. The CDR3 has 15 amino acids. CDR3 bases: TGTGCCAGCAGCTGGCCCAGGGTACCAAGCACTGAAGCTTTCTTT. Translating it yields CASSWPRVPSTEAFF.